The 21 T cell receptor beta chains reported below all come from one sample, sequenced in a study of blood T cells in healthy people across ages. For the second PCR, which ran for 7 to 11 cycles, a sample-barcoded 5' primer and a J-beta primer mix were used. TCRdb analysed the 5' RACE reads with MiXCR anew, one entry per CDR3 protein. Here the sample spans 710,000 or so distinct CDR3 sequences, approximately 29% being singletons. Sequenced material: blood. The receptors were gathered from a woman aged 80 or over in good health.

The chain recombines TRBV20-1 with TRBJ1-2, with D unclear. CDR1 DFQATT and CDR2 SNEGSKA come from the germline V gene (reference sequence). The CDR3 length is 13 residues. V gave up 3 bases and J gave up 6 bases, with 14 bases separating them. CDR3 coding DNA: TGCAGTGCTAGCAGGCAGGCGCTAAATGGCTACACCTTC. Its translation: CSASRQALNGYTF.

This chain joins TRBV7-9 and TRBJ2-4, with D possibly TRBD2 on 6 matching bases. CDR1 SEHNR and CDR2 FQNEAQ come from the germline V gene (reference sequence). CDR3 length equals 13 residues. The ends were cut back, 6 bases at V and 13 bases at J, with 19 bases in the middle. The CDR3 region has the DNA TGTGCCAGCAGTGGGACCTCCTCTCGGGAGCAGTACTTC. Its translation: CASSGTSSREQYF.

This clonotype occurred many times. V gene TRBV3-1 combines with J gene TRBJ2-7; 7 bases map to TRBD2. The CDR3 is made up of 13 amino acids. From germline, CDR1 is LGHDT and CDR2 YNNKEL (reference sequence). V lost 1 base to trimming and J lost 4 bases; unmatched junction nucleotides: 1. CDR3 sequence (DNA): TGTGCCAGCAGCCAAGCGGGGGGATACGAGCAGTACTTC. It translates to CASSQAGGYEQYF.

In this sample, this clonotype turned up many times. J is TRBJ2-3 and V is TRBV6-5; D tentatively fits TRBD1 or TRBD2 (5 bases each). There are 12 residues in the CDR3. Germline CDR1 reads MNHEY; CDR2 reads SVGAGI. Between the trimmed V and J ends, which lost 9 bases and 1 base, there was a span of 8 bases. CDR3 in DNA: TGTGCCAGTGGGACCCGCACAGATACGCAGTATTTT. Residues: CASGTRTDTQYF.

This clonotype was seen ten or more times. The chain joins TRBV4-3 to TRBJ1-6; D is ambiguous. Deletions cut 0 bases from V and 0 bases from J, with 9 bases between. CDR3 length: 17 residues. CDR1 is LGHNA and CDR2 is YSLEER in the germline V gene. The CDR3 bases are TGCGCCAGCAGCCAAGACAGTGCGGGCTCCTATAATTCACCCCTCCACTTT. Amino acid sequence: CASSQDSAGSYNSPLHF.

This clonotype was found a few times. This may be a read error: a much more frequent sequence differs by one nucleotide. The rearrangement joins TRBV6-1 to TRBJ2-5; 8 nucleotides line up with TRBD1. This CDR3 spans 13 amino acids. V lost 0 bases to trimming and J lost 11 bases; unmatched junction nucleotides: 5. Germline V lookup: CDR1 MNHNS, CDR2 SASEGT. CDR3 in amino acids: CASSEATGVKQYF. DNA for the CDR3: TGTGCCAGCAGTGAAGCGACAGGGGTTAAGCAGTACTTC.

The chain has TRBV3-1 and TRBJ1-1; D perhaps matches TRBD1 (5 bases). V was trimmed by 4 bases and J by 4 bases, leaving 13 bases between them. The CDR3 sequence is 14 residues long. CDR1 and CDR2 (germline): LGHDT, YNNKEL (reference sequence). The CDR3, as DNA: TGTGCCAGCAGCCCATCTCCGGGGGTCACTGAAGCTTTCTTT. Its protein product is CASSPSPGVTEAFF.

The chain carries TRBV29-1 and TRBJ2-5; D is possibly TRBD1 (6 bases). The DNA end lines up better with TRBJ2-7; the J call may be wrong. The CDR3 contains 14 residues. CDR1 SQVTM and CDR2 ANQGSEA come from the germline V gene. CDR3 protein: CSVQGPRNIYEQYF. The CDR3 DNA reads TGCAGCGTTCAGGGGCCTAGGAACATCTACGAGCAGTACTTC.

This clonotype was detected many times. J is TRBJ2-3 and V is TRBV5-6; D is unclear. V lost 1 base to trimming and J lost 5 bases, with 5 bases between them. From germline, CDR1 is SGHDT and CDR2 YYEEEE. This CDR3 is 12 amino acids long. CDR3: CASSLKRDTQYF. CDR3 DNA: TGTGCCAGCAGCTTGAAGAGAGATACGCAGTATTTT.

This clonotype was recorded many times. The V call is TRBV5-1, the J call TRBJ1-2; TRBD1 aligns across 7 bases. Germline loops: CDR1 SGHRS, CDR2 YFSETQ. The CDR3 spans 14 residues. The J segment lost 7 bases and the V segment lost 0 bases, leaving 6 bases of the junction unmatched. The CDR3 DNA reads TGCGCCAGCAGCTTGGGGCCAGGGGGTAGTGGCTACACCTTC. This translates into CASSLGPGGSGYTF.

Many counts were recorded for this clonotype. The chain joins TRBV7-3 to TRBJ2-5; D uncertain. Trimming cost V 2 bases and J 4 bases, with 14 bases left between them. The CDR3 spans 15 residues. In germline, CDR1 is SGHTA, CDR2 FQGTGA. The CDR3 region is CASSLSGRPGETQYF. CDR3 in DNA: TGTGCCAGCAGCTTATCCGGGCGTCCCGGAGAGACCCAGTACTTC.

The sample holds many counts of this clonotype. This sequence joins TRBV29-1 and TRBJ1-4; D might be TRBD1 (5 bases). This CDR3 region has 14 residues. Germline lookup yields CDR1 SQVTM and CDR2 ANQGSEA. V gave up 3 bases and J gave up 4 bases, with 12 bases separating them. The CDR3 DNA sequence: TGCAGCGTTGATCCGGGGCAGGGTAATGAAAAACTGTTTTTT. It is translated as CSVDPGQGNEKLFF.

This clonotype has ten or more counts. This chain links TRBV6-5 with TRBJ1-5, with D unresolved. The V end lost 0 bases, the J end lost 0 bases, and 6 bases lay between the germline ends. CDR3 length: 15 residues. CDR1 and CDR2 from the germline V gene are MNHEY and SVGAGI. DNA of the CDR3: TGTGCCAGCAGTTACTCACCGTCTAGCAATCAGCCCCAGCATTTT. Its translation is CASSYSPSSNQPQHF.

Concerning this clonotype itself: A single base separates this from a much larger clone, so it may be a read error. The V gene is TRBV7-2, the J gene TRBJ2-3; maybe TRBD1 (6 bases). The CDR3 consists of 15 residues. CDR1 is SGHTA and CDR2 is FQGNSA in the germline V gene. CDR3 loop: CACSLEQGRTDTQYF. The CDR3 DNA sequence: TGTGCCTGCAGCTTAGAACAGGGACGCACAGATACGCAGTATTTT.

This clonotype turned up a few times. This may come from a read error, since a much larger clone is one base off. The V and J genes are TRBV20-1 and TRBJ2-5; D gene ambiguous. Germline CDR1 is DFQATT and CDR2 is SNEGSKA (reference sequence). The CDR3 extends over 14 amino acids. With 0 bases removed from V and 11 bases from J, the gap between germline ends came to 19 bases. CDR3 amino acids: CSARDLDMYNEQYF. The CDR3, as DNA: TGCAGTGCTAGAGATTTAGATATGTACAATGAGCAGTACTTC.

This clonotype has at least ten counts. The J gene is TRBJ2-7, the V gene TRBV7-6; 7 bases are shared with TRBD1. V lost 6 bases to trimming and J lost 1 base; unmatched junction nucleotides: 6. Germline V gene sequence: CDR1 SGHVS, CDR2 FNYEAQ. The CDR3 spans 14 residues. The CDR3 loop is CASSRRDRSYEQYF. The DNA for the CDR3 is TGTGCCAGCAGTCGACGGGACAGATCCTACGAGCAGTACTTC.

This clonotype was seen more than once but under ten times. V usage is TRBV5-1 and J usage is TRBJ1-5; no definite D call. The CDR3 spans 14 residues. Between the trimmed V and J ends, which lost 2 bases and 6 bases, there was a span of 12 bases. CDR1 is SGHRS and CDR2 is YFSETQ in the germline V gene. CDR3 loop: CASSFGPGRQPQHF. In DNA, the CDR3 is TGCGCCAGCAGCTTCGGACCCGGACGTCAGCCCCAGCATTTT.

Notes on this clonotype: This may stem from a read error, because a much larger clone lies one nucleotide away. The J gene is TRBJ2-1, the V gene TRBV7-8; D uncertain. Germline V lookup: CDR1 SGHVS, CDR2 FQNEAQ. CDR3 length equals 14 residues. The DNA of the CDR3 is TGTGCCAACAGCTCTCAGAGAACCTACAATGAGCAGTTCTTC. It yields the protein CANSSQRTYNEQFF.

This chain uses TRBV28 with TRBJ1-5; D is unclear. The CDR3 sequence is 14 residues long. V lost 2 bases, J lost 7 bases, and 12 bases lay in between. Germline values: CDR1 MDHEN, CDR2 SYDVKM. In nucleotides, the CDR3 is TGTGCCAGCAGTTTAGGAGGGTTGATCCAGCCCCAGCATTTT. As protein: CASSLGGLIQPQHF.

In its sample, this clonotype was seen many times. The rearrangement joins TRBV5-4 to TRBJ2-7; TRBD2 matches 15 bases. Germline lookup yields CDR1 SGHNT and CDR2 YYREEE (reference sequence). The CDR3 contains 18 residues. Trimming at V came to 3 bases and at J to 0 bases, leaving 7 bases not matched to a gene. CDR3 DNA sequence: TGTGCCAGCAGCTACGGACTAGCGGGGGGGAGGAGCTCCTACGAGCAGTACTTC. It translates to CASSYGLAGGRSSYEQYF.

Ten or more counts support this clonotype. The chain combines TRBV6-5 with TRBJ2-5; perhaps TRBD1 as D (5 bases). Trimming left V 0 bases short and J 1 base short, with 18 bases between. CDR1 is MNHEY and CDR2 is SVGAGI in the germline V gene. There are 18 residues in the CDR3. CDR3 protein: CASSYSSSSGQGQETQYF. The CDR3 nucleotides read TGTGCCAGCAGTTACTCGAGTTCGTCGGGCCAGGGCCAAGAGACCCAGTACTTC.